This T cell receptor (beta chain) was retrieved from a study of T cell clones after liver transplantation. The method was immunoSEQ multiplex PCR; TCRdb's version includes in-frame clones alone and lacks a portion of them. The table includes 75,000 to 85,000 clones, over 80% detected once. The V end lost 7 bases, the J end lost 4 bases, and 13 bases lay between the germline ends. In germline, CDR1 is LNHDA, CDR2 SQIVND (reference sequence). The CDR3 sequence is 14 residues long. The receptor was derived from a human patient who received a liver transplant. Some of these T cells may belong to the graft donor. J is TRBJ1-4 and V is TRBV19, with D perhaps matching TRBD1 (5 bases). The source was CD4+ T cells from blood, collected at the 22-month timepoint. CDR3 bases: TGTGCCAGTACTACCCGGGACGGTAATGAAAAACTGTTTTTT. This sequence encodes CASTTRDGNEKLFF.